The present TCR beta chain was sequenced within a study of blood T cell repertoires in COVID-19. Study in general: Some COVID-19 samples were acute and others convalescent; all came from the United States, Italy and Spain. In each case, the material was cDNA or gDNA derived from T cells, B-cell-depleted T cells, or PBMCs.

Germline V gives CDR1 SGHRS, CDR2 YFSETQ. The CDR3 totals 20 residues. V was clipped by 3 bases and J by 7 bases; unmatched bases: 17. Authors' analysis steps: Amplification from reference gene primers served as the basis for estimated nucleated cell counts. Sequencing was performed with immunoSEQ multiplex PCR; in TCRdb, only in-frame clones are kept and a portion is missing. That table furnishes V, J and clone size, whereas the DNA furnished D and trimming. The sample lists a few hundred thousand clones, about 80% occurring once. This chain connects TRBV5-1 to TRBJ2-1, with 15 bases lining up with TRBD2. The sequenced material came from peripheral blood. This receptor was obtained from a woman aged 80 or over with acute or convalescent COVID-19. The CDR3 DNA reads TGCGCCAGCAGCTCGTTGGGACTGGCAATCGGACTAGCGGGGGGGAATGAGCAGTTCTTC. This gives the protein CASSSLGLAIGLAGGNEQFF.